The clone carrying this T cell receptor beta chain was recorded at least ten times. Its cognate antigen is unknown. The DNA ends 3 residues before the CDR3 does, and the rest of the CDR3 is filled in from the germline J gene. This sample was included in a study of T cell clonality in common variable immunodeficiency. V shed 8 bases and J shed 4 bases, with 12 bases lying between them. The CDR3 is made up of 13 amino acids. Germline assignment: CDR1 MNHEY and CDR2 SVGEGT. Sequencing input was equivalent genomic DNA from CVID and controls. Produced via immunoSEQ multiplex PCR; TCRdb's table is partial and in-frame only. Listed for the sample are 35,000 to 50,000 clones, none seen a single time. Study-wide findings and caveats: CVID subjects had higher TCRbeta clonality than healthy controls, most marked in about a third. Common variable immunodeficiency TCR beta sequences reportedly had fewer deletions and N-nucleotide insertions.

The source material was peripheral blood mononuclear cells. This chain connects TRBV6-2 or TRBV6-3 to TRBJ1-5; D uncertain. The clonotype comes from a person aged 18-69 years in good health. The CDR3 reads CASSILQNQPQHF. CDR3 DNA, as far as it was read: TGTGCCAGCTCGATACTTCAAAATCAGCCC.